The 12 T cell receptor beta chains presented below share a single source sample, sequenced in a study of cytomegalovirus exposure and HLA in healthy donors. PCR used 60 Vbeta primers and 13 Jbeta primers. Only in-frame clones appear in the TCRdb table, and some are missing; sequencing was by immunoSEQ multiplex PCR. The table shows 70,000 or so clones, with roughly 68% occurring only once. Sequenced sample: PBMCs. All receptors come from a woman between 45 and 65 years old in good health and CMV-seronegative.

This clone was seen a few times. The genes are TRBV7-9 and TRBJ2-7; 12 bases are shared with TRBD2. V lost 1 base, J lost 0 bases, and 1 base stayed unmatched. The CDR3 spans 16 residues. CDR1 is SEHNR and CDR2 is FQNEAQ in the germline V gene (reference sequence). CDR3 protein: CASSLGLAGDSYEQYF. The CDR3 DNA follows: TGTGCCAGCAGCTTAGGACTAGCGGGAGACTCCTACGAGCAGTACTTC. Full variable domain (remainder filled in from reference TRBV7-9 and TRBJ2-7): DTGVSQNPRHKITKRGQNVTFRCDPISEHNRLYWYRQTLGQGPEFLTYFQNEAQLEKSRLLSDRFSAERPKGSFSTLEIQRTEQGDSAMYLCASSLGLAGDSYEQYFGPGTRLTVT.

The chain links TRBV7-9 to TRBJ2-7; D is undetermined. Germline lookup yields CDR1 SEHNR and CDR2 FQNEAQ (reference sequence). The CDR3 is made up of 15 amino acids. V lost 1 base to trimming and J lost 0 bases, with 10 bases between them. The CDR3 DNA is TGTGCCAGCAGCTTAGGAAGTAGCAGCTCCTACGAGCAGTACTTC. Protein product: CASSLGSSSSYEQYF.

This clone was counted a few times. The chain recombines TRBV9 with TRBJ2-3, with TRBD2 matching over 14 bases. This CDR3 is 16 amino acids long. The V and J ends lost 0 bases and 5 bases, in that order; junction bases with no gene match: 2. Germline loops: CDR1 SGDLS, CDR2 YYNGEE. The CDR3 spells CASSVGLAGGQDTQYF. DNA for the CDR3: TGTGCCAGCAGCGTAGGACTAGCGGGAGGGCAAGATACGCAGTATTTT.

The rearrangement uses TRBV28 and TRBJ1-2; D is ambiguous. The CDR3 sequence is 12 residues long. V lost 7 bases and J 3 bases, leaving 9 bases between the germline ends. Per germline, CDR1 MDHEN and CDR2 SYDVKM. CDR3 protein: CASTLRDYGYTF. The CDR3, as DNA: TGTGCCAGCACCCTGCGGGACTATGGCTACACCTTC.

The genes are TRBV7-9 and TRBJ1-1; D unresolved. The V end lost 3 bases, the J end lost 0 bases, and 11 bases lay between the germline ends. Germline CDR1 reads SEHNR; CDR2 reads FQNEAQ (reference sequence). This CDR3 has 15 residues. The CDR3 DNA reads TGTGCCAGCAGCTTCGAGGGTTCTATGAACACTGAAGCTTTCTTT. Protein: CASSFEGSMNTEAFF.

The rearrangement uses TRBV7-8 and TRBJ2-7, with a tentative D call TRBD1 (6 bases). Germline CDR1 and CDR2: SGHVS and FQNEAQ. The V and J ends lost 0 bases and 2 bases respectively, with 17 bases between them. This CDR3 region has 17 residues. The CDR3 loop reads CASSLAQGHVQPYEQYF. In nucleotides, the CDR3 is TGTGCCAGCAGCTTAGCTCAGGGACACGTCCAACCCTACGAGCAGTACTTC.

The DNA for the CDR3 is TGTGCCAGCAGTTCGACTAGCGGCTCCTACAATGAGCAGTTCTTC. Encoded protein: CASSSTSGSYNEQFF. The chain links TRBV28 to TRBJ2-1, with 9 bases fitting TRBD2. Germline lookup yields CDR1 MDHEN and CDR2 SYDVKM. The CDR3 runs 15 residues. V lost 4 bases and J lost 0; bases outside the gene matches: 1. Combining the CDR3 with reference TRBV28 and TRBJ2-1 gives the whole variable domain DVKVTQSSRYLVKRTGEKVFLECVQDMDHENMFWYRQDPGLGLRLIYFSYDVKMKEKGDIPEGYSVSREKKERFSLILESASTNQTSMYLCASSSTSGSYNEQFFGPGTRLTVL.

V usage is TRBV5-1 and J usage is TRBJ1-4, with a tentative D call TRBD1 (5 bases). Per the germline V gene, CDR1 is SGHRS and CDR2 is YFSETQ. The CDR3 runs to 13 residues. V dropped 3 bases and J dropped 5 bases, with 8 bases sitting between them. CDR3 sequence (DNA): TGCGCCAGCAGCTCAGGGTCGAATGAAAAACTGTTTTTT. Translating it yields CASSSGSNEKLFF.

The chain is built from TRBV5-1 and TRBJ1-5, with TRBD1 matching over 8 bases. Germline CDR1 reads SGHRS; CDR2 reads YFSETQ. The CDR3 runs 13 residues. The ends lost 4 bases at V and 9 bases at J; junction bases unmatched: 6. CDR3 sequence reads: CASSLDRGRPQHF. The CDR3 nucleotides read TGCGCCAGCAGCCTTGACAGGGGAAGGCCCCAGCATTTT.

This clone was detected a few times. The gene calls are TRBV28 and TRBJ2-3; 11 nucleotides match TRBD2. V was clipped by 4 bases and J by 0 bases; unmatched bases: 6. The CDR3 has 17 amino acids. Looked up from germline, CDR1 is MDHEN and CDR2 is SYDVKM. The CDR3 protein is CASSYGGTSGSTDTQYF. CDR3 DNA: TGTGCCAGCAGTTATGGGGGGACTAGCGGCAGCACAGATACGCAGTATTTT. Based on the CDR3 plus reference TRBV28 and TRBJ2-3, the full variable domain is DVKVTQSSRYLVKRTGEKVFLECVQDMDHENMFWYRQDPGLGLRLIYFSYDVKMKEKGDIPEGYSVSREKKERFSLILESASTNQTSMYLCASSYGGTSGSTDTQYFGPGTRLTVL.

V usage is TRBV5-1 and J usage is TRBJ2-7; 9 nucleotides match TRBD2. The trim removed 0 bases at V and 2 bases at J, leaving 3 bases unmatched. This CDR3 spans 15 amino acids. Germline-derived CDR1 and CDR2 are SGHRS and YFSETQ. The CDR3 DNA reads TGCGCCAGCAGCTTGGCGCTAGCGGGGACCTACGAGCAGTACTTC. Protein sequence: CASSLALAGTYEQYF.

The CDR3 here is CASSQDIGGSYNEQFF. The CDR3 DNA sequence: TGTGCCAGCAGCCAAGATATCGGGGGGAGCTACAATGAGCAGTTCTTC. This chain links TRBV14 with TRBJ2-1; 7 positions agree with TRBD2. Trimming removed 0 bases from V and 3 bases from J; junction bases left unmatched: 5. Germline values: CDR1 SGHDN, CDR2 FVKESK. CDR3 length: 16 residues.